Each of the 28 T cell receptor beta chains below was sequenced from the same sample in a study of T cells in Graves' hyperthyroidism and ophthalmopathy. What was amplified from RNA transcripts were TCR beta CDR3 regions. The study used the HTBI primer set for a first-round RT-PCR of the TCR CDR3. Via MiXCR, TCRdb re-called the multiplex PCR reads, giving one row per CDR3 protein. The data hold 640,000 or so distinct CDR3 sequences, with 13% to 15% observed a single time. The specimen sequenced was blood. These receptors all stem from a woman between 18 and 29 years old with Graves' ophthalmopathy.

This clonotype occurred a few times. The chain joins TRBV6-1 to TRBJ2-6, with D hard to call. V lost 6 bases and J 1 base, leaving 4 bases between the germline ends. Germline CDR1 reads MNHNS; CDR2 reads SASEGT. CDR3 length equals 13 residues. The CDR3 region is CASRRSGANVLTF. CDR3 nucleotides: TGTGCCAGCAGGCGGTCTGGGGCCAACGTCCTGACTTTC.

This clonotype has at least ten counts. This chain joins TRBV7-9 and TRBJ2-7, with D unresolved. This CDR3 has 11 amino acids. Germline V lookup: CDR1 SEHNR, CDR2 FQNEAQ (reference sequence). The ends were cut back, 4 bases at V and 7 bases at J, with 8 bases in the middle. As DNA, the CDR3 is TGTGCCAGCAGCTGGGTGGGGGAGCAGTACTTC. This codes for CASSWVGEQYF.

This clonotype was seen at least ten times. This CDR3 reads CASAFNYIYEQYF. In DNA form, the CDR3 reads TGTGCCAGCGCTTTCAACTACATCTACGAGCAGTACTTC. The V gene is TRBV7-2, the J gene TRBJ2-7, with D unclear. CDR3 length: 13 residues. V lost 8 bases and J lost 3, with 14 bases in between. From germline, CDR1 is SGHTA and CDR2 FQGNSA.

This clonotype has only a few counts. The CDR3 nucleotides read TGTGCCAGCAGTTACCCTACGCATGGCTACACCTTC. Amino acids: CASSYPTHGYTF. This chain links TRBV6-2 or TRBV6-3 with TRBJ1-2; D gene uncertain. Trimming pared 2 bases from V and 6 bases from J, leaving 7 bases between. From germline, CDR1 is MNHEY and CDR2 SVGEGT. The CDR3 contains 12 residues.

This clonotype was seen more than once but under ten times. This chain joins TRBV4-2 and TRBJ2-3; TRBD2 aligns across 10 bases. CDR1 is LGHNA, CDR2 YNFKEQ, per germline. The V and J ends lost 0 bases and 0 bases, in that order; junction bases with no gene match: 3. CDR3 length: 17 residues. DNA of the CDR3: TGTGCCAGCAGCCAAGATAGCGGGAGGCCTAGCACAGATACGCAGTATTTT. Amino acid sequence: CASSQDSGRPSTDTQYF.

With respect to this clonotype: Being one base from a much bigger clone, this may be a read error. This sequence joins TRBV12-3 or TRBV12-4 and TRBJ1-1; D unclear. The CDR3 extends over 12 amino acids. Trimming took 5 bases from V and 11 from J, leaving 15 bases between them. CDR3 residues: CASSLDRLEAFF. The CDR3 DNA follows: TGTGCCAGCAGTCTGGATCGCCTTGAGGCTTTCTTT.

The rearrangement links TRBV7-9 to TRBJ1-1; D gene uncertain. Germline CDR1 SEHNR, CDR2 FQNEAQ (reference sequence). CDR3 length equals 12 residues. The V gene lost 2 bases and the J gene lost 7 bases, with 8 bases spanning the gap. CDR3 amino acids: CASSLLTIEAFF. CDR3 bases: TGTGCCAGCAGCTTATTGACCATTGAAGCTTTCTTT.

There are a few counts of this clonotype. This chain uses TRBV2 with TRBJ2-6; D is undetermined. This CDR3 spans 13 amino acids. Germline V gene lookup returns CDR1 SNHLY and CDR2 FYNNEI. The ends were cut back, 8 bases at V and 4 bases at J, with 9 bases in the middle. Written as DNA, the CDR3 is TGTGCCAGCGGCGAGATAGGGGCCAACGTCCTGACTTTC. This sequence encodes CASGEIGANVLTF. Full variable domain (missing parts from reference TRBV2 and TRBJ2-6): EPEVTQTPSHQVTQMGQEVILRCVPISNHLYFYWYRQILGQKVEFLVSFYNNEISEKSEIFDDQFSVERPDGSNFTLKIRSTKLEDSAMYFCASGEIGANVLTFGAGSRLTVL.

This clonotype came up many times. The CDR3 bases are TGTGCCAGCAGAGACTACACTTTGGTGAACACTGAAGCTTTCTTT. Translating gives CASRDYTLVNTEAFF. V is TRBV7-2 and J is TRBJ1-1, with D unresolved. V was clipped by 6 bases and J by 0 bases, with 14 bases between them. Germline lookup yields CDR1 SGHTA and CDR2 FQGNSA. There are 15 residues in the CDR3.

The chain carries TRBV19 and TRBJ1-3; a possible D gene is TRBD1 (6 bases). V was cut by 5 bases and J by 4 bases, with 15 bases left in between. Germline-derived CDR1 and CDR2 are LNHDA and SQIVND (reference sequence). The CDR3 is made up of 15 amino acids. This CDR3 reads CASSPPGGVGNTIYF. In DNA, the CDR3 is TGTGCCAGTAGTCCCCCGGGGGGCGTAGGAAACACCATATATTTT. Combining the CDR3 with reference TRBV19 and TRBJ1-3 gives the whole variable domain DGGITQSPKYLFRKEGQNVTLSCEQNLNHDAMYWYRQDPGQGLRLIYYSQIVNDFQKGDIAEGYSVSREKKESFPLTVTSAQKNPTAFYLCASSPPGGVGNTIYFGEGSWLTVV.

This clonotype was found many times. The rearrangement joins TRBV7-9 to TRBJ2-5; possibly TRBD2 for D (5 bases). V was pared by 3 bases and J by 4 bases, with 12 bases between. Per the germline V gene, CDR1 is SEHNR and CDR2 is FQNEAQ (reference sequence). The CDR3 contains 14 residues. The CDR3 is CASSFGRELETQYF. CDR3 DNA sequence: TGTGCCAGCAGCTTTGGACGGGAACTAGAGACCCAGTACTTC.

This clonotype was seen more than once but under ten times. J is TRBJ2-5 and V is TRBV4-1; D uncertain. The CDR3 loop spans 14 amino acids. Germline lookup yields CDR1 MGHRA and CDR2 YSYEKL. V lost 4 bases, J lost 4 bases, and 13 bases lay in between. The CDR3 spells CASSRAFFGETQYF. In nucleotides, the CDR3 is TGCGCCAGCAGCCGAGCTTTCTTCGGAGAGACCCAGTACTTC.

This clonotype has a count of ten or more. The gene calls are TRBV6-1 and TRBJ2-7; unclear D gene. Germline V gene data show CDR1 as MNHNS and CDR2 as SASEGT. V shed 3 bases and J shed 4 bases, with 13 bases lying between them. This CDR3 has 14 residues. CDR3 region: CASSDSFSQYEQYF. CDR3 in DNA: TGTGCCAGCAGTGACAGTTTTTCCCAATACGAGCAGTACTTC.

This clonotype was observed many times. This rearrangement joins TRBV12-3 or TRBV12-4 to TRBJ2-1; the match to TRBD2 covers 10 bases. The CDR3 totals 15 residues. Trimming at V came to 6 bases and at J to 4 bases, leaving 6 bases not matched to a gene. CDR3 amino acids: CASRLAGVAYNEQFF. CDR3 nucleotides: TGTGCCAGCAGGCTAGCGGGAGTAGCATACAATGAGCAGTTCTTC.

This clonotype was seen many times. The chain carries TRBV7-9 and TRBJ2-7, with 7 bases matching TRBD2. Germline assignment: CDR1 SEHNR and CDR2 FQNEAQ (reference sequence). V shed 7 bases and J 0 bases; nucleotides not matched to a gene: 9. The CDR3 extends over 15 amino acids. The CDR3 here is CASTWAGGSSYEQYF. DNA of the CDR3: TGTGCCAGCACCTGGGCTGGCGGGAGCTCCTACGAGCAGTACTTC. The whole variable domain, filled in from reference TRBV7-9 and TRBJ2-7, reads DTGVSQNPRHKITKRGQNVTFRCDPISEHNRLYWYRQTLGQGPEFLTYFQNEAQLEKSRLLSDRFSAERPKGSFSTLEIQRTEQGDSAMYLCASTWAGGSSYEQYFGPGTRLTVT.

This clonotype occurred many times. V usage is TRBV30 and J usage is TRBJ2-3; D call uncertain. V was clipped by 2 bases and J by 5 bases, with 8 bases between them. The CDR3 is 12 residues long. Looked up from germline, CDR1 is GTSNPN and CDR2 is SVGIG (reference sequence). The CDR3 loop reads CAWSQVGDTQYF. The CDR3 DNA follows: TGTGCCTGGAGTCAGGTTGGAGATACGCAGTATTTT.

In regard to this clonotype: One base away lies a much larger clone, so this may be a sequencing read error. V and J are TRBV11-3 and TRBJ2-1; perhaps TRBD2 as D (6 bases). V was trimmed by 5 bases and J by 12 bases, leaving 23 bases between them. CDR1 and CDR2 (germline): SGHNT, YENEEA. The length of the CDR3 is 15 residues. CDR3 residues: CASSAGDSLHKAQFF. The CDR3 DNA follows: TGTGCCAGCAGCGCCGGGGACTCACTACATAAGGCGCAGTTCTTC.

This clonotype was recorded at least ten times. The CDR3 spells CASSLGWGELRGGEQYF. The CDR3 coding sequence is TGTGCCAGCAGTTTAGGTTGGGGAGAACTACGAGGGGGCGAGCAGTACTTC. The rearrangement links TRBV27 to TRBJ2-7, with a possible D match to TRBD1 (6 bases). CDR1 MNHEY and CDR2 SMNVEV come from the germline V gene (reference sequence). The V end lost 2 bases, the J end lost 6 bases, and 23 bases lay between the germline ends. This CDR3 has 17 residues.

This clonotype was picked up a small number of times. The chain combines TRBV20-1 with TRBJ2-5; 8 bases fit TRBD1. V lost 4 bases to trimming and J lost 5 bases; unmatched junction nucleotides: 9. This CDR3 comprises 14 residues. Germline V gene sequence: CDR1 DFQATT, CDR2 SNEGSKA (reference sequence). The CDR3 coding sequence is TGCAGTGCTAAAGGACAGGGACGAGGGGAGACCCAGTACTTC. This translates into CSAKGQGRGETQYF.

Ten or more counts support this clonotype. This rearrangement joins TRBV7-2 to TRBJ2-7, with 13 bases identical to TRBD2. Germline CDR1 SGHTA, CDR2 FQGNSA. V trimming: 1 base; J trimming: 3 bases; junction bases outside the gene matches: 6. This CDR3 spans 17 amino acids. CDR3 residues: CASSLDWTSGGLYEQYF. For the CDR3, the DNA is TGTGCCAGCAGCTTAGACTGGACTAGCGGGGGCCTCTACGAGCAGTACTTC.

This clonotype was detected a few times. CDR3 sequence reads: CASSSSGTSSGNTIYF. CDR3 sequence (DNA): TGTGCCAGCAGCTCTTCCGGGACAAGCTCTGGAAACACCATATATTTT. V and J are TRBV9 and TRBJ1-3, with D possibly matching TRBD1 (6 bases). V was trimmed by 4 bases and J by 0 bases, leaving 14 bases between them. Germline CDR1 SGDLS, CDR2 YYNGEE. The CDR3 length is 16 residues.

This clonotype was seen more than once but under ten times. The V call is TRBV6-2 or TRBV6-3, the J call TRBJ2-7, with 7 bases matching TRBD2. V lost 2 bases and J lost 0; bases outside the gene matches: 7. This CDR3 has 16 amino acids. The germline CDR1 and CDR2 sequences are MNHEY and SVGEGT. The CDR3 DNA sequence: TGTGCCAGCAGTTACGTGGACGGACTAGGCTCCTACGAGCAGTACTTC. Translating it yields CASSYVDGLGSYEQYF.

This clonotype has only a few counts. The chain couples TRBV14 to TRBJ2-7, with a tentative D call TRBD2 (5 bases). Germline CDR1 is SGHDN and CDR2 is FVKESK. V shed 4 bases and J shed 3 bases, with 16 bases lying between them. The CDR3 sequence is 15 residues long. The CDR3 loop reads CASSLGLELGYEQYF. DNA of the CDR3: TGTGCCAGCAGCCTAGGACTCGAGTTGGGCTACGAGCAGTACTTC. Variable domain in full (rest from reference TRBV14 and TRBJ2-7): EAGVTQFPSHSVIEKGQTVTLRCDPISGHDNLYWYRRVMGKEIKFLLHFVKESKQDESGMPNNRFLAERTGGTYSTLKVQPAELEDSGVYFCASSLGLELGYEQYFGPGTRLTVT.

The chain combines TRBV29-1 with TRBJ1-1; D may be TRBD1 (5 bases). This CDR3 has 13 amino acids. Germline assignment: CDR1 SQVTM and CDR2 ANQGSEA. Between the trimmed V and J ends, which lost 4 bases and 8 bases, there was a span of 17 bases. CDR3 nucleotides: TGCAGCGTTGGGGGGACGGTTGAGGCCGAAGCTTTCTTT. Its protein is CSVGGTVEAEAFF.

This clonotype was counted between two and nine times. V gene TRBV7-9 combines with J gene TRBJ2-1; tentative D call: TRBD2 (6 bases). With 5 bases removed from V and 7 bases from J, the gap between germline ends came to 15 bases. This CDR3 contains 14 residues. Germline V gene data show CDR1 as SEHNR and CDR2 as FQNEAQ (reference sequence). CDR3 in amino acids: CASSIILSGNEQFF. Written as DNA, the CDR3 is TGTGCCAGCAGCATAATCCTAAGCGGGAATGAGCAGTTCTTC.

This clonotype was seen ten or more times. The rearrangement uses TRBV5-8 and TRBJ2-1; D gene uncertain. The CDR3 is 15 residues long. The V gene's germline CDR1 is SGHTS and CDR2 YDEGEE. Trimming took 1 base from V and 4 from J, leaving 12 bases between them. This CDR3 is CASSLNGRPYNEQFF. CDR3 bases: TGTGCCAGCAGCTTGAACGGCAGGCCTTACAATGAGCAGTTCTTC.

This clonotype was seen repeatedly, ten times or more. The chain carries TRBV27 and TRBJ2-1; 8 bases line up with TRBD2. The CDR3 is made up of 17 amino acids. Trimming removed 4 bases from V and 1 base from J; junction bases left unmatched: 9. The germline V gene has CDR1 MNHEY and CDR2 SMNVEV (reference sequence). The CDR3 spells CASSSISSGHSYNEQFF. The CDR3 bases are TGTGCCAGCAGTTCAATCTCTAGCGGGCATTCCTACAATGAGCAGTTCTTC.

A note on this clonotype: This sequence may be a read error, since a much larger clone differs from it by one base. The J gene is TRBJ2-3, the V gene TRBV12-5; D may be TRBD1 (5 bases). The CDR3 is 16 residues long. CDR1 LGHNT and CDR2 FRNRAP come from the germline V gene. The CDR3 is CASGMVRAGNTDTQYF. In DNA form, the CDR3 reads TGTGCTAGTGGTATGGTCAGGGCCGGAAACACAGATACGCAGTATTTT. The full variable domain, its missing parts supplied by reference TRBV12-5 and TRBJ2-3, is DARVTQTPRHKVTEMGQEVTMRCQPILGHNTVFWYRQTMMQGLELLAYFRNRAPLDDSGMPKDRFSAEMPDATLATLKIQPSEPRDSAVYFCASGMVRAGNTDTQYFGPGTRLTVL.